This T cell receptor (beta chain) is drawn from a study of T cells in Graves' hyperthyroidism and ophthalmopathy. Study as a whole: Blood was drawn when the patient was first diagnosed and still untreated.

TCR beta CDR3 regions were amplified from RNA. The HTBI primer set was used in a first-round RT-PCR of the TCR CDR3. Each CDR3 protein gets one entry after TCRdb re-called the multiplex PCR reads with MiXCR. The sample holds hundreds of thousands of distinct CDR3 sequences, roughly a sixth seen once. The CDR3 runs to 14 residues. Germline CDR1 SGHAT, CDR2 FQNNGV. Trimming removed 3 bases at V and 3 bases at J, with 12 bases between. Points from the study as a whole: Appearing also in blood were most of the thyroid clonotypes expanded above 0.001.

Patients aged 18 to 65 had newly diagnosed hyperthyroidism that had lasted under 2 months. About this clonotype: Antigen unknown.

Sequencing input: blood. This sequence joins TRBV11-2 and TRBJ2-7; maybe TRBD1 (5 bases). This TCR was sampled from a woman between 18 and 29 years old with Graves' hyperthyroidism. The CDR3 protein is CASSFDRIYYEQYF. The CDR3 bases are TGTGCCAGCAGCTTTGACAGAATTTACTACGAGCAGTACTTC.